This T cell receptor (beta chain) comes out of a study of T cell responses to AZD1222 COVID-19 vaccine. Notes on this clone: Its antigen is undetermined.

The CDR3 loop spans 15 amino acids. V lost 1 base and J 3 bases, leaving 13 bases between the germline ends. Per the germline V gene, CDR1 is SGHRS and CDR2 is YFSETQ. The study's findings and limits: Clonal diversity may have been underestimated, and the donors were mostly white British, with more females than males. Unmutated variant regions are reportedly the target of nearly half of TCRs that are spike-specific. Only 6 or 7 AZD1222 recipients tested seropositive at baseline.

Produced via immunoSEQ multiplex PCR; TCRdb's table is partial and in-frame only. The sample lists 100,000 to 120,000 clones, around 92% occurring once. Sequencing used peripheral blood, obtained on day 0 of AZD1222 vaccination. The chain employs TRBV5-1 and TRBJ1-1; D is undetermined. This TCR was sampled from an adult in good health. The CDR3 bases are TGCGCCAGCAGCTTGACGTCTGATGGGGACACTGAAGCTTTCTTT. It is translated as CASSLTSDGDTEAFF. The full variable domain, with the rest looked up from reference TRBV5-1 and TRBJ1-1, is KAGVTQTPRYLIKTRGQQVTLSCSPISGHRSVSWYQQTPGQGLQFLFEYFSETQRNKGNFPGRFSGRQFSNSRSEMNVSTLELGDSALYLCASSLTSDGDTEAFFGQGTRLTVV.